The 17 T cell receptor beta chains below all came from one sample that was sequenced in a study of blood T cell repertoires in COVID-19. Produced via immunoSEQ multiplex PCR; TCRdb's table is partial and in-frame only. The sample holds about 250,000 clones, 86% seen once. The sequencing input was peripheral blood. These receptors were taken from a woman at least 80 years old with COVID-19, enrolled during active disease.

The chain carries TRBV6-5 and TRBJ1-2; maybe TRBD1 (6 bases). CDR1 MNHEY and CDR2 SVGAGI come from the germline V gene. This CDR3 is built from 15 residues. V was cut by 4 bases and J by 4 bases, with 16 bases left in between. CDR3: CASSLGAADSYGYTF. As DNA, the CDR3 is TGTGCCAGCAGTTTAGGCGCTGCGGACAGCTATGGCTACACCTTC.

This chain links TRBV11-2 with TRBJ1-2, with TRBD1 matching 7 bases. The CDR3 contains 15 residues. Losses at the gene ends were 3 bases for V and 6 bases for J; bases not matched to a gene: 10. Per germline, CDR1 SGHAT and CDR2 FQNNGV. The CDR3, as DNA: TGTGCCAGCAGCTTCCCCGGTAGGGGGCACCATGGCTACACCTTC. It codes for CASSFPGRGHHGYTF.

This chain uses TRBV5-4 with TRBJ1-1, with D unclear. V was pared by 4 bases and J by 7 bases, with 8 bases between. The CDR3 is 11 residues long. Germline V lookup: CDR1 SGHNT, CDR2 YYREEE (reference sequence). For the CDR3, the DNA is TGTGCCAGCAGCCAGGCTGGTGAAGCTTTCTTT. The encoded protein is CASSQAGEAFF. The complete variable domain, with remaining parts taken from reference TRBV5-4 and TRBJ1-1, reads ETGVTQSPTHLIKTRGQQVTLRCSSQSGHNTVSWYQQALGQGPQFIFQYYREEENGRGNFPPRFSGLQFPNYSSELNVNALELDDSALYLCASSQAGEAFFGQGTRLTVV.

The chain is built from TRBV16 and TRBJ1-2, with 7 nucleotides matching TRBD1. The CDR3 extends over 16 amino acids. Germline V CDR1 and CDR2: KGHSY, FQNENV. Trimming removed 4 bases from V and 1 base from J; junction bases left unmatched: 9. The CDR3 DNA sequence: TGTGCCAGCAGCCCCCTGCAGGGGGGATTTAACTATGGCTACACCTTC. Its protein product is CASSPLQGGFNYGYTF. Together with reference TRBV16 and TRBJ1-2, the CDR3 gives the full variable domain: GEEVAQTPKHLVRGEGQKAKLYCAPIKGHSYVFWYQQVLKNEFKFLISFQNENVFDETGMPKERFSAKCLPNSPCSLEIQATKLEDSAVYFCASSPLQGGFNYGYTFGSGTRLTVV.

The chain is built from TRBV19 and TRBJ1-1; 8 bases agree with TRBD1. The germline gives CDR1 LNHDA, CDR2 SQIVND (reference sequence). This CDR3 contains 15 residues. V was clipped by 3 bases and J by 3 bases; unmatched bases: 6. CDR3 sequence reads: CASSILGRGHTEAFF. CDR3 nucleotide sequence: TGTGCCAGTAGTATTCTGGGCAGGGGGCACACTGAAGCTTTCTTT.

The V gene is TRBV2, the J gene TRBJ1-4; D may be TRBD1 (6 bases). V lost 6 bases and J 0 bases, leaving 11 bases between the germline ends. This CDR3 has 15 residues. Germline V CDR1 and CDR2: SNHLY, FYNNEI. The CDR3 region is CASRQTGATNEKLFF. CDR3 DNA: TGTGCCAGCAGGCAGACAGGTGCAACTAATGAAAAACTGTTTTTT.

J is TRBJ2-1 and V is TRBV10-1; D is undetermined. Germline loops: CDR1 WNHNN, CDR2 SYGVQD (reference sequence). This CDR3 is built from 16 residues. V was cut by 3 bases and J by 0 bases, with 12 bases left in between. The CDR3 DNA reads TGCGCCAGCAGTGACCTGAAGAGTACCTCCTACAATGAGCAGTTCTTC. Residues: CASSDLKSTSYNEQFF.

The rearrangement joins TRBV28 to TRBJ1-3; D not resolved. This CDR3 spans 15 amino acids. The V end lost 8 bases, the J end lost 0 bases, and 14 bases lay between the germline ends. Looked up from germline, CDR1 is MDHEN and CDR2 is SYDVKM. CDR3 in DNA: TGTGCCAGCGGAGATAACCGAGACTCTGGAAACACCATATATTTT. This codes for CASGDNRDSGNTIYF.

This clone occurred once. This chain uses TRBV10-3 with TRBJ1-1; TRBD1 might be the D (6 bases). V was pared by 4 bases and J by 0 bases, with 9 bases between. CDR1 and CDR2 (germline): ENHRY, SYGVKD. CDR3 length equals 14 residues. CDR3 coding DNA: TGTGCCATCAGTGTTCAGGGGATGAACACTGAAGCTTTCTTT. It codes for CAISVQGMNTEAFF.

The rearrangement joins TRBV24-1 to TRBJ2-3, with D unclear. Trimming took off 4 bases at V and 0 bases at J, with 13 bases between the two ends. Germline CDR1 and CDR2: KGHDR and SFDVKD. The CDR3 runs 16 residues. Here the CDR3 reads CATSDLGPTSTDTQYF. The CDR3 bases are TGTGCCACCAGTGACCTGGGCCCTACTAGCACAGATACGCAGTATTTT.

The chain uses TRBV29-1 and TRBJ2-3, with 15 bases lining up with TRBD2. Germline values: CDR1 SQVTM, CDR2 ANQGSEA. The ends lost 6 bases at V and 5 bases at J; junction bases unmatched: 6. The length of the CDR3 is 15 residues. Written as DNA, the CDR3 is TGCAGCGTCCGGACTAGCGGGGGGGCCAGAGATACGCAGTATTTT. It translates to CSVRTSGGARDTQYF.

This clone was detected only a few times. The chain combines TRBV6-1 with TRBJ1-3; 9 bases map to TRBD1. The V gene end was trimmed by 3 bases and the J gene end by 2 bases; junction bases not matched to a gene: 5. Per the germline V gene, CDR1 is MNHNS and CDR2 is SASEGT. The CDR3 length is 16 residues. The CDR3 protein is CASSDYRGPTGNTIYF. DNA for the CDR3: TGTGCCAGCAGTGATTACAGGGGGCCCACTGGAAACACCATATATTTT.

The chain uses TRBV15 and TRBJ2-7, with 10 bases fitting TRBD2. The CDR3 consists of 16 residues. The trim removed 2 bases at V and 2 bases at J, leaving 6 bases unmatched. Germline lookup yields CDR1 LNHNV and CDR2 YYDKDF (reference sequence). CDR3 bases: TGTGCCACCAGCAGACATATAGCGGGGGGACCCTACGAGCAGTACTTC. Its protein product is CATSRHIAGGPYEQYF.

The chain employs TRBV4-2 and TRBJ1-1, with D unclear. Trimming shortened V by 3 bases and J by 4 bases, and 12 bases separated the two germline ends. The CDR3 runs to 14 residues. Germline CDR1 reads LGHNA; CDR2 reads YNFKEQ. The CDR3 DNA is TGTGCCAGCAGCCAGGTTCCCGAGCGCACTGAAGCTTTCTTT. Translation gives CASSQVPERTEAFF.

The J gene is TRBJ1-2, the V gene TRBV28; 7 positions agree with TRBD1. The germline V gene has CDR1 MDHEN and CDR2 SYDVKM. The J segment lost 2 bases and the V segment lost 3 bases, leaving 6 bases of the junction unmatched. This CDR3 spans 15 amino acids. The CDR3 spells CASSFRDRGNYGYTF. For the CDR3, the DNA is TGTGCCAGCAGTTTTCGGGACAGAGGCAACTATGGCTACACCTTC.

The chain combines TRBV6-4 with TRBJ2-7; 12 nucleotides match TRBD1. Germline V lookup: CDR1 MRHNA, CDR2 SNTAGT. The ends lost 4 bases at V and 6 bases at J; junction bases unmatched: 10. This CDR3 is built from 16 residues. CDR3 region: CASSVLGTGGLVEQYV. The CDR3 nucleotides are TGTGCCAGCAGTGTATTAGGGACAGGGGGCTTGGTCGAGCAGTACGTC.

The chain carries TRBV11-2 and TRBJ2-3; possible D gene TRBD2, 7 bases. There are 14 residues in the CDR3. The V end lost 9 bases, the J end lost 5 bases, and 18 bases lay between the germline ends. Germline V gene sequence: CDR1 SGHAT, CDR2 FQNNGV. The CDR3 loop is CASSFGGRVDTQYF. The CDR3, as DNA: TGTGCCAGTTCCTTCGGGGGGCGTGTAGATACGCAGTATTTT.